This TCR beta chain was retrieved from a study of T cell responses to AZD1222 COVID-19 vaccine. The study, taken as a whole, reports: Once two AZD1222 doses were given, Spike-specific TCR breadth and depth went up. Close to half of spike-specific TCRs reportedly recognize unmutated variant regions. Baseline serostatus was positive in only six AZD1222 recipients. Donors in the cohort were predominantly white British and more often female, and clonal diversity was possibly underestimated.

The protocol was immunoSEQ multiplex PCR, while the TCRdb copy is restricted to in-frame clones and leaves out a portion. The sample contains roughly 97,000 clones, about 89% of which appear only once. Trimming shortened V by 6 bases and J by 5 bases, and 11 bases separated the two germline ends. The CDR3 is 12 residues long. Germline lookup yields CDR1 WNHNN and CDR2 SYGVQD (reference sequence). Turning to this clone: The antigen is not known.

The chain employs TRBV10-1 and TRBJ2-7, with D possibly TRBD2 on 6 matching bases. The receptor comes from an adult who received the MenACWY meningococcal vaccine as a control. The source was peripheral blood, collected 28 days after the second dose of the MenACWY control vaccine. This CDR3 reads CASSLGGDEQYF. The CDR3 nucleotides are TGCGCCAGCAGCCTCGGGGGTGACGAGCAGTACTTC.